This T cell receptor beta chain comes out of a study of response to subunit inactivated influenza vaccine. TCRdb reprocessed the RT-PCR reads via MiXCR and lists one record per CDR3 protein. The sample includes 600,000 to 700,000 distinct CDR3 sequences, around 15% seen only once; the top ten take about 7.4%. Whole-study results and caveats: Authors suggested each seasonal flu vaccination may recruit only limited numbers of new T cells.

Germline V gene lookup returns CDR1 GTSNPN and CDR2 SVGIG (reference sequence). V was pared by 0 bases and J by 0 bases, with 8 bases between. This CDR3 comprises 14 residues. Of note for this clonotype: Its cognate antigen is unknown.

The source of this sequence is a man aged 50 or older who received an inactivated influenza vaccine. The chain couples TRBV30 to TRBJ1-1; D remains ambiguous. The input for sequencing was PBMCs from blood, taken roughly 2 weeks before vaccination. CDR3 nucleotides: TGTGCCTGGAGTGTACCCAGATTGAACACTGAAGCTTTCTTT. Protein product: CAWSVPRLNTEAFF.